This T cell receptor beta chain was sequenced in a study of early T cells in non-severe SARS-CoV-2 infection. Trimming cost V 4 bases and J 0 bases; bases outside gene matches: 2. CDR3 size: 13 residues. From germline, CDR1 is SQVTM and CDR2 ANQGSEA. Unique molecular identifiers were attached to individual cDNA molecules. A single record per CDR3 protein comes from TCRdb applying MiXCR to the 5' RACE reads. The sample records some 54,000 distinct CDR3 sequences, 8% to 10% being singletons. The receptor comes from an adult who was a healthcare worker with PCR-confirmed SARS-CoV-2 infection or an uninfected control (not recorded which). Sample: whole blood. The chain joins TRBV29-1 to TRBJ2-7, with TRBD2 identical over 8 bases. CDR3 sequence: CSVVSGSSYEQYF. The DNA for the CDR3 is TGCAGCGTTGTAAGCGGGAGCTCCTACGAGCAGTACTTC.